This record looks at one TCR beta chain sequence and its context. Its target is unknown. V was pared by 7 bases and J by 7 bases, with 3 bases of the junction left unmatched. CDR3 length: 10 residues. Germline V gene sequence: CDR1 SQVTM, CDR2 ANQGSEA. The source of the sample is a study of Tregs in tolerant kidney transplant recipients. Study results and caveats: Nucleotide sequences could not be compared across some patients' samples due to primer changes.

The data were produced by immunoSEQ multiplex PCR, yet TCRdb's version contains in-frame clones alone and is incomplete. The sample carries 95,000 to 120,000 clones, 90% recorded once. The sequencing used CD4+ T cells from blood, collected before the transplant. The receptor was isolated from a human donor who received a combined kidney and bone marrow transplant. The V and J genes are TRBV29-1 and TRBJ1-2, with 7 bases fitting TRBD1. The CDR3 coding sequence is TGCAGCGCCGGGGACAGTGGCTACACCTTC. This gives the protein CSAGDSGYTF.